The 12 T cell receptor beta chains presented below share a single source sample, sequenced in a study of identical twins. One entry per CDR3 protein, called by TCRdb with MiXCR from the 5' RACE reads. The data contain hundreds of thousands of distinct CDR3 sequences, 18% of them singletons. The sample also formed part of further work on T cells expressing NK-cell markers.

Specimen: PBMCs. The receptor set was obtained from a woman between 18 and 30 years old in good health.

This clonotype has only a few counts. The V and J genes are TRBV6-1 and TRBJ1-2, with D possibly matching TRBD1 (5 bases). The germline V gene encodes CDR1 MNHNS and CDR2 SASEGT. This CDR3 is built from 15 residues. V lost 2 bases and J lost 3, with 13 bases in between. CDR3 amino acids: CASSEPQGLDYGYTF. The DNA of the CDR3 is TGTGCCAGCAGTGAACCTCAGGGACTCGACTATGGCTACACCTTC.

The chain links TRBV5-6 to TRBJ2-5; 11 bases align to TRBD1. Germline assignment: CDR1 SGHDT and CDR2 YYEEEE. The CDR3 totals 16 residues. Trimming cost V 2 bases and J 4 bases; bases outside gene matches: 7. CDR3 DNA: TGTGCCAGCAGCTTTAATATGGACAGGGGGCTAGAGACCCAGTACTTC. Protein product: CASSFNMDRGLETQYF.

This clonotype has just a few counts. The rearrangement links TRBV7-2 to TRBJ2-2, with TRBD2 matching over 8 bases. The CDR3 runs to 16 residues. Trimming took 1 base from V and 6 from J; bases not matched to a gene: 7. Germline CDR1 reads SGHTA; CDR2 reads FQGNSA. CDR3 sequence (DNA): TGTGCCAGCAGCTTAGGAGGTGGGGGACTAGCCGGGGAGCTGTTTTTT. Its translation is CASSLGGGGLAGELFF.

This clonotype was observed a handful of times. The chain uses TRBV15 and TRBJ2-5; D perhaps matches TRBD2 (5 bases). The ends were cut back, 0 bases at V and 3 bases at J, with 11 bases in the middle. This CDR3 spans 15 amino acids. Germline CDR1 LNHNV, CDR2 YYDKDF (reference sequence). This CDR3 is CATSRDPSGEETQYF. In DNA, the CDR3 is TGTGCCACCAGCAGAGATCCGTCCGGGGAAGAGACCCAGTACTTC.

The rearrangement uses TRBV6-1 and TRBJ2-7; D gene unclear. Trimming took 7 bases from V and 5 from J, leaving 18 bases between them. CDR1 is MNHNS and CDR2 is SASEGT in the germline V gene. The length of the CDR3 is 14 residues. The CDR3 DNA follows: TGTGCCAGCACCAACCCGGGTTTCTTGAACGAGCAGTACTTC. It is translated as CASTNPGFLNEQYF.

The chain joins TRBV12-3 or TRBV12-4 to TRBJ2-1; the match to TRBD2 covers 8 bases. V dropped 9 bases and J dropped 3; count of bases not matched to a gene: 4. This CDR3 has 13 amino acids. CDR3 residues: CASYREGYNEQFF. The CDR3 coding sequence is TGTGCCAGTTATCGGGAGGGCTACAATGAGCAGTTCTTC.

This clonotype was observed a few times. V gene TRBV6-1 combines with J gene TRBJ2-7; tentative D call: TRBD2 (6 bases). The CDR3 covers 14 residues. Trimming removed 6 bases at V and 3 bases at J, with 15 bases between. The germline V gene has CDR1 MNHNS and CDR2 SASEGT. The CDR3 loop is CASRGRTNIYEQYF. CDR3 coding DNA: TGTGCCAGCAGGGGCCGGACTAACATCTACGAGCAGTACTTC.

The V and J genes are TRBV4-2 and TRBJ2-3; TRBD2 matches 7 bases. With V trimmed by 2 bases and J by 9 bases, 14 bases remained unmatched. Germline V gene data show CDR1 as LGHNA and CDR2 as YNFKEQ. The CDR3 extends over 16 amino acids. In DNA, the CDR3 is TGTGCCAGCAGCCAATCGGGGGGAGGATGGACTGGCACGCAGTATTTT. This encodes CASSQSGGGWTGTQYF.

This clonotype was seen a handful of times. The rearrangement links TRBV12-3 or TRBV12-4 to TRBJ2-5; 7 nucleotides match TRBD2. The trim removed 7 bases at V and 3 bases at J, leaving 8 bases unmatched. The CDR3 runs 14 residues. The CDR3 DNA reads TGTGCCAGCATAGCGGGCTCGGGTAAAGAGACCCAGTACTTC. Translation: CASIAGSGKETQYF.

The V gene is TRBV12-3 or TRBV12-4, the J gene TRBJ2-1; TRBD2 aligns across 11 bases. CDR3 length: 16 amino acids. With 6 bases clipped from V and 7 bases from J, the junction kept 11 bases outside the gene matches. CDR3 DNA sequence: TGTGCCAGCAGGAGGAGACTAGCGGGGTCCCCGAATGAGCAGTTCTTC. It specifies CASRRRLAGSPNEQFF.

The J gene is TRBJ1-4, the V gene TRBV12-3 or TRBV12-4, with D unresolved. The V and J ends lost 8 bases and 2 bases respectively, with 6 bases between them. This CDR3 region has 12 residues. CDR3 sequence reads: CASGRTNEKLFF. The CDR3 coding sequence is TGTGCCAGCGGGCGTACTAATGAAAAACTGTTTTTT.

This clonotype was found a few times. This CDR3 reads CASSVTGGHEQYF. As DNA, the CDR3 is TGCGCCAGCAGTGTCACAGGTGGCCACGAGCAGTACTTC. J is TRBJ2-7 and V is TRBV10-2; D might be TRBD1 (5 bases). Germline CDR1 reads WSHSY; CDR2 reads SAAADI. This CDR3 comprises 13 residues. V lost 4 bases and J 5 bases, leaving 12 bases between the germline ends.